The source of this T cell receptor (beta chain) is a study of PD-1 blockade in classical Hodgkin lymphoma. The CDR3 is 16 residues long. Germline lookup yields CDR1 SGHVS and CDR2 FQNEAQ. There was relapse after autologous stem cell transplantation in every patient, and there was variation in brentuximab vedotin exposure. TCRdb keeps only in-frame clones here, not all; method: immunoSEQ multiplex PCR. The table shows around 23,000 clones, with around four fifths occurring only once. V and J are TRBV7-8 and TRBJ2-5; TRBD2 matches 7 bases. The J call may be wrong; the DNA end is better matched by TRBJ2-7. This clonotype originated in a human donor with classical Hodgkin lymphoma. The material sequenced was peripheral blood mononuclear cells (PBMCs), taken before the second cycle of nivolumab. CDR3 protein: CASSPNPGTNSYEQYF. CDR3 nucleotides: TGTGCCAGCAGCCCCAACCCGGGGACTAACTCCTACGAGCAGTACTTC.